These T cell receptor beta chains were read from a single sample in a study of molecular identifiers for immune sequencing clone quantification. TCRdb used MiXCR to reprocess the PCR reads, holding one entry per CDR3 protein. The profile shows more than 450,000 distinct CDR3 sequences, about a quarter of them singletons. The sample taken for sequencing was naive CD8+ T cells from blood, with Jurkat cell RNA spiked in. Receptors were obtained from a human donor in good health. Some libraries in this study had Jurkat cell RNA spiked in. The CDR3 runs from the conserved cysteine through the conserved F or W. A D gene is named only where the DNA matches it firmly. Only part of the rows carry a size: once, few, many, or a class if the clone is expanded.

TRBD2	TRBV27	few	TRBJ2-3	TGTGCCAGCAGTTTATACCCTAGCGGGGGGTACAGCACAGATACGCAGTATTTT	CASSLYPSGGYSTDTQYF
.	TRBV19	.	TRBJ1-3	TGTGCCAGTAACCTTGCAGGGACTGGAAACACCATATATTTT	CASNLAGTGNTIYF
.	TRBV29-1	.	TRBJ2-1	TGCAGCGTTGATCTTAGGGGTTACTACTACAATGAGCAGTTCTTC	CSVDLRGYYYNEQFF
.	TRBV12-3/TRBV12-4	.	TRBJ2-7	TGTGCCAGCAGTTCCGGGGGGCCCCTCGGCGAGCAGTACTTC	CASSSGGPLGEQYF
TRBD1	TRBV2	.	TRBJ2-4	TGTGCCAGCAGTGAAGGCCAGGGGGCCAACATTCAATACTTC	CASSEGQGANIQYF
.	TRBV7-6	many	TRBJ2-3	TGTGCCAGCAGCTTACGGGGGTCCAGCACAGATACGCAGTATTTT	CASSLRGSSTDTQYF
.	TRBV5-6	.	TRBJ1-3	TGTGCCAGCAGCTTCGGGGAAGCTGGAAACACCATATATTTT	CASSFGEAGNTIYF
.	TRBV9	.	TRBJ1-3	TGTGCCAGCAGCGTAGAGGTTAGCTCTGGAAACACCATATATTTT	CASSVEVSSGNTIYF
.	TRBV20-1	.	TRBJ2-7	TGCAGTGCTAGAGATCATCGGACCTCCTACGAGCAGTACTTC	CSARDHRTSYEQYF
.	TRBV27	.	TRBJ2-3	TGTGCCAGCAGTTTATCTTGGGGGACTGGGGATACGCAGTATTTT	CASSLSWGTGDTQYF
.	TRBV7-9	.	TRBJ2-5	TGTGCCAGCAGCTTGTTACGGGTCGAACAAGAGACCCAGTACTTC	CASSLLRVEQETQYF
.	TRBV11-2	.	TRBJ2-3	TGTGCCAGCAGCCCCGGGTCGAGAAGCACAGATACGCAGTATTTT	CASSPGSRSTDTQYF
TRBD1	TRBV4-3	few	TRBJ2-7	TGCGCCAGCAGCCAAGATAGGGACAGGGTGTTTTACGAGCAGTACTTC	CASSQDRDRVFYEQYF
.	TRBV27	.	TRBJ2-2	TGTGCCAGCAGTTTATCGGTGCGAGGGAACACCGGGGAGCTGTTTTTT	CASSLSVRGNTGELFF
.	TRBV19	.	TRBJ2-2	TGTGCCAGTAGTATAGCACAGAACACCGGGGAGCTGTTTTTT	CASSIAQNTGELFF
TRBD1	TRBV5-1	few	TRBJ2-7	TGCGCCAGCAGCTTGGTGGGACAGGGGTACCCCGAGCAGTACTTC	CASSLVGQGYPEQYF
.	TRBV15	.	TRBJ2-2	TGTGCCACCAGCAGAGGATTTGGGTCCGATTACACCGGGGAGCTGTTTTTT	CATSRGFGSDYTGELFF
TRBD1	TRBV13	.	TRBJ2-3	TGTGCCAGCAGCCCCCCCGGGGACAGCCGGACAGATACGCAGTATTTT	CASSPPGDSRTDTQYF
.	TRBV27	many	TRBJ2-1	TGTGCCAGCAGTTTGGGCGGAGTCAATGAGCAGTTCTTC	CASSLGGVNEQFF
.	TRBV7-9	many	TRBJ2-1	TGTGCCAGCAGCGATATCAATGAGCAGTTCTTC	CASSDINEQFF
.	TRBV6-6	many	TRBJ2-1	TGTGCCAGCAGTCCCCACCGACAGGACTCCTACAATGAGCAGTTCTTC	CASSPHRQDSYNEQFF
.	TRBV6-5	few	TRBJ2-3	TGTGCCAGCAGTTACTCGAAGGCGGGCACAGATACGCAGTATTTT	CASSYSKAGTDTQYF